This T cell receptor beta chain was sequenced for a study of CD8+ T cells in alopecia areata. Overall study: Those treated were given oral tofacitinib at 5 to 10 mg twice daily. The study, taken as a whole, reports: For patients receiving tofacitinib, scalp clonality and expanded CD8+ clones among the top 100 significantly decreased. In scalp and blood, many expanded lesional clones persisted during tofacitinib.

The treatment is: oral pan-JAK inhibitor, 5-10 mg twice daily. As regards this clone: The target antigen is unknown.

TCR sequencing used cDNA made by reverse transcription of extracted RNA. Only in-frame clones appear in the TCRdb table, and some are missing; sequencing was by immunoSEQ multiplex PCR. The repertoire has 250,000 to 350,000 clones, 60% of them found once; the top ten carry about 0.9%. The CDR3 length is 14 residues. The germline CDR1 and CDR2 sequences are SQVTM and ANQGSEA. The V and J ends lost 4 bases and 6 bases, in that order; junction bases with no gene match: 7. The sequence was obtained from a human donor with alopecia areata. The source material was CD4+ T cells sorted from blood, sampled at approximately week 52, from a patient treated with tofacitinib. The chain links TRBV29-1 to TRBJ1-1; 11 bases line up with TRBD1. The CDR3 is CSVGTGTGGAEAFF. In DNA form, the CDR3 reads TGCAGCGTTGGGACGGGGACAGGGGGTGCTGAAGCTTTCTTT.